This T cell receptor beta chain was identified in a study of cytomegalovirus exposure and HLA in healthy donors. Whole-study findings and limits: Testing in vitro showed three CMV-associated chains specific for CMV antigens. Published work reported that the classifier diagnosed cytomegalovirus status with high specificity and sensitivity. Later analysis showed TCR association rates varying by HLA locus, highest for DRB1 and lowest for HLA-C.

The PCR used 60 Vbeta and 13 Jbeta primers. This table comes from immunoSEQ multiplex PCR, and its TCRdb copy is limited to in-frame clones, with some not included. The data show roughly 80,000 clones, around 81% seen once. The CDR3 loop spans 15 amino acids. Germline CDR1 and CDR2: SQVTM and ANQGSEA. The J segment lost 0 bases and the V segment lost 5 bases, leaving 8 bases of the junction unmatched. Concerning this clone itself: Its antigen remains unidentified.

All donors participated as healthy donors of bone marrow. The chain couples TRBV29-1 to TRBJ2-3; TRBD2 agrees at 7 bases. The clonotype originates from a woman aged 25 to 39 in good health and CMV-seronegative. Source material: PBMCs. This CDR3 is CSVFGGSESTDTQYF. The CDR3 nucleotides read TGCAGCGTTTTCGGGGGGTCCGAGAGCACAGATACGCAGTATTTT.